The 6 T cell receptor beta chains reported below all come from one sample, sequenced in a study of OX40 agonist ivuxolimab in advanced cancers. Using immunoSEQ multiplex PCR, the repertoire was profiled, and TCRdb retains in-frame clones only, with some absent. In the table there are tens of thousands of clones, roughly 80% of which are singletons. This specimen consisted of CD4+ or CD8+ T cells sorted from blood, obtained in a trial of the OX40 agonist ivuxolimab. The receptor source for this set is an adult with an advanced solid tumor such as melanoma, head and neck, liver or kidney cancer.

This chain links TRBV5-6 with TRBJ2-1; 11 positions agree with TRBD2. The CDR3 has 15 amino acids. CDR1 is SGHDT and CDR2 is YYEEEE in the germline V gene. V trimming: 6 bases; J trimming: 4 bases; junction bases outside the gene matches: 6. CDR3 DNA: TGTGCCAGCACGCTAGCGGGAGGTCTGTACAATGAGCAGTTCTTC. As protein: CASTLAGGLYNEQFF.

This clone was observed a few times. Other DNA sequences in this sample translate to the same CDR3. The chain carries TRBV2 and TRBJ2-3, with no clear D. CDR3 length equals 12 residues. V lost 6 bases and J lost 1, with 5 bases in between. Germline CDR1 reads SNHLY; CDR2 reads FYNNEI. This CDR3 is CASSERTDTQYF. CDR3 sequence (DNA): TGTGCCAGCAGCGAACGCACAGATACGCAGTATTTT. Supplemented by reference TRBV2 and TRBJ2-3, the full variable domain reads EPEVTQTPSHQVTQMGQEVILRCVPISNHLYFYWYRQILGQKVEFLVSFYNNEISEKSEIFDDQFSVERPDGSNFTLKIRSTKLEDSAMYFCASSERTDTQYFGPGTRLTVL.

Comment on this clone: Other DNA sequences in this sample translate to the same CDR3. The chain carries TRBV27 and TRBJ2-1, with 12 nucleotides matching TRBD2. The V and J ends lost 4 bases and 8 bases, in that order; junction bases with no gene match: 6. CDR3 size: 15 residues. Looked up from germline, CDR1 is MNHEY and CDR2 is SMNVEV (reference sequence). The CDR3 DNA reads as TGTGCCAGCAGTTCCCTAGCGGGAGGGCCTCATGAGCAGTTCTTC. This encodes CASSSLAGGPHEQFF.

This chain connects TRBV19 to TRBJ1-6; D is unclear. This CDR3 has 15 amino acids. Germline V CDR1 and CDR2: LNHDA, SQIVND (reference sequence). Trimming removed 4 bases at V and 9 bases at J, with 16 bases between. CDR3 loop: CASSSRFSPLSPLHF. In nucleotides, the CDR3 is TGTGCCAGTAGTAGTCGTTTTAGCCCGCTTTCACCCCTCCACTTT.

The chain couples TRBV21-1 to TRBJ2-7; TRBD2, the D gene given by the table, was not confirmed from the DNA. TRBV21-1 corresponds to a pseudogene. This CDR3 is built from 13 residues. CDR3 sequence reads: CASRILGRDEQYV. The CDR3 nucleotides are TGTGCCAGCCGGATTTTGGGGAGGGACGAGCAGTACGTC.

CDR3 coding DNA: TGTGCCAGCAGCCCCTTTTCCCGGGACTACATCACAGATACGCAGTATTTT. Translation: CASSPFSRDYITDTQYF. V is TRBV14 and J is TRBJ2-3, with 7 nucleotides matching TRBD2. V lost 4 bases and J lost 2; bases outside the gene matches: 12. CDR3 length equals 17 residues. Germline CDR1 SGHDN, CDR2 FVKESK.